The source of this T cell receptor beta chain is a study of T cell repertoires in cytomegalovirus infection (dated by TCRdb to about 2019). The study in broad terms: Peptide stimulations targeted recently identified HLA-C-restricted CMV epitopes, whose presentation resists viral immunomodulation, together with well-studied HLA-B-restricted epitopes. The HLA type of each donor mattered for the analysis, because public TCR beta signatures pointed to carriage of CMV infection along with the matching HLA type. Results the study describes overall, beyond this receptor: In both this cohort and an independent roughly 360-donor cohort, the cumulative frequency of public TCR beta family members distinguished carriers of CMV infection plus the relevant HLA type. The ex vivo response was dominated by HLA-C-restricted CMV-specific TCR beta clonotypes, which also provided the single most frequent clonotype in two of eight donors.

The treatment or condition label, as the study defines it: in vitro stimulation with specific CMV peptide epitopes to enrich CMV-specific T cells. These reads were obtained on an Illumina HiSeq 1500. TCRdb reprocessing: public reads trimmed at Q25 with fastp, clones called with MiXCR, in-frame beta chains kept. Each CDR3 protein appears once, grouped with its most common genes and DNA. This sample gives a few hundred thousand distinct CDR3 sequences in total; 40% of them show up just once. Roughly 50% of the sample belongs to the ten largest clones. V is pared back by 7 bases and J by 0 bases, with 11 bases lying between the germline termini. The CDR3 has 14 amino acids, counting the end cysteine and phenylalanine. Only the CDR3 portion is preserved as DNA: 42 bases, with reading frame beginning at the first base. The germline V gene encodes CDR1 SGHNT and CDR2 YYREEE (reference sequence). This clonotype was picked up a small number of times. Its antigen is currently not known. Per-base qualities were not stored, and no clone one base away is much larger.

The chain is made from TRBV5-4 and TRBJ2-1; too little of a D gene remains to name it. The TCR originated in a human donor in good health (CMV status not recorded). Some clones in this sample may be carry-over from other donors' samples. The sample here was cultured PBMCs, taken from culture after CMV antigen stimulation. The DNA sequence is as follows: TGTGCCAGCTACGGAGCTAGCTCCTACAATGAGCAGTTCTTC. This translates into CASYGASSYNEQFF.